This T cell receptor (beta chain) was identified in a study of human T cells and chemical hapten exposure. This CDR3 comprises 14 residues. Between the trimmed V and J ends, which lost 4 bases and 3 bases, there was a span of 11 bases. The germline gives CDR1 SEHNR, CDR2 FQNEAQ (reference sequence). The time point here: healthy volunteer bleed at 2 weeks. Unfractionated whole blood was the source from which total RNA was extracted. TCRdb re-analysed the RACE reads in MiXCR, keeping a single row per CDR3 protein. The sample shows about 130,000 distinct CDR3 sequences, around 8.3% of them seen only once.

This clonotype was sampled from a male donor in good health. Some clones in this sample may be carry-over from other donors' samples. Sequenced: whole blood. This rearrangement joins TRBV7-9 to TRBJ2-3; D gene unclear. The CDR3 DNA is TGTGCCAGCAGCTCCCAAGGATGGACAGATACGCAGTATTTT. It specifies CASSSQGWTDTQYF. The complete variable domain, with remaining parts taken from reference TRBV7-9 and TRBJ2-3, reads DTGVSQNPRHKITKRGQNVTFRCDPISEHNRLYWYRQTLGQGPEFLTYFQNEAQLEKSRLLSDRFSAERPKGSFSTLEIQRTEQGDSAMYLCASSSQGWTDTQYFGPGTRLTVL.